Listed here are 16 T cell receptor beta chains from one sample, sequenced in a study of Graves' ophthalmopathy and Graves' hyperthyroidism. Scientists amplified the TCR beta CDR3 regions from RNA transcripts. HTBI-primed first-round RT-PCR preceded second-round multiplex PCR. MiXCR, run by TCRdb on the multiplex PCR reads, gives a single entry per CDR3 protein. The repertoire consists of about 400,000 distinct CDR3 sequences, with roughly 21% occurring once and the leading ten covering roughly 3%. Material for sequencing was peripheral blood. All receptors come from a woman aged 18-29 years with stable Graves' hyperthyroidism.

This clonotype was seen many times. This chain links TRBV9 with TRBJ1-2; TRBD1 is a possible D gene (6 bases). This CDR3 contains 15 residues. CDR1 is SGDLS, CDR2 YYNGEE, per germline. Trimming shortened V by 3 bases and J by 4 bases, and 16 bases separated the two germline ends. CDR3: CASSGDRDTVYGYTF. CDR3 nucleotide sequence: TGTGCCAGCAGCGGAGACCGGGACACCGTCTATGGCTACACCTTC.

The table lists this clonotype with many counts. This sequence joins TRBV19 and TRBJ2-4; D is ambiguous. The CDR3 is 16 amino acids. Germline V gene data show CDR1 as LNHDA and CDR2 as SQIVND (reference sequence). The germline V and J ends were trimmed by 4 bases and 2 bases, with 15 bases remaining between them. In DNA form, the CDR3 reads TGTGCCAGTAGTAGCCCCTTAAAGGGAACCAAAAACATTCAGTACTTC. As protein: CASSSPLKGTKNIQYF. Based on the CDR3 plus reference TRBV19 and TRBJ2-4, the full variable domain is DGGITQSPKYLFRKEGQNVTLSCEQNLNHDAMYWYRQDPGQGLRLIYYSQIVNDFQKGDIAEGYSVSREKKESFPLTVTSAQKNPTAFYLCASSSPLKGTKNIQYFGAGTRLSVL.

This clonotype is a singleton in its sample. J is TRBJ1-2 and V is TRBV20-1; the D gene is possibly TRBD1 (5 bases). Germline CDR1 reads DFQATT; CDR2 reads SNEGSKA (reference sequence). Trimming removed 0 bases from V and 5 bases from J, with 16 bases in between. The CDR3 covers 15 residues. This chain's CDR3 is CSARDLKGKGYGYTF. The CDR3 bases are TGCAGTGCTAGAGATCTTAAGGGGAAAGGGTATGGCTACACCTTC.

The chain links TRBV20-1 to TRBJ1-2; possibly TRBD1 for D (6 bases). Germline CDR1 reads DFQATT; CDR2 reads SNEGSKA (reference sequence). CDR3 length: 16 amino acids. Trimming removed 5 bases from V and 2 bases from J, with 21 bases in between. The CDR3 spells CSAPGVGDTLNYGYTF. As DNA, the CDR3 is TGCAGTGCTCCCGGGGTAGGGGACACTCTAAACTATGGCTACACCTTC.

This clonotype occurred a few times. The chain has TRBV6-1 and TRBJ1-5; a weak D match, TRBD1 (5 bases). The germline V gene has CDR1 MNHNS and CDR2 SASEGT. Trimming took 5 bases from V and 3 from J, leaving 17 bases between them. This CDR3 contains 16 residues. The CDR3 coding sequence is TGTGCCAGCAGTACGTTGGCTTCGGGGCACAATCAGCCCCAGCATTTT. Residues: CASSTLASGHNQPQHF.

On this clonotype itself: A read error may explain this, as a much larger clone is one base away. V usage is TRBV20-1 and J usage is TRBJ2-5; 10 nucleotides align to TRBD2. The germline CDR1 and CDR2 sequences are DFQATT and SNEGSKA (reference sequence). The trim removed 3 bases at V and 5 bases at J, leaving 3 bases unmatched. This CDR3 comprises 13 residues. The CDR3 here is CSARSSGGETQYF. The CDR3 DNA reads TGCAGTGCTAGGTCTAGCGGGGGTGAGACCCAGTACTTC.

The table lists this clonotype with many counts. The chain employs TRBV9 and TRBJ2-7, with D possibly matching TRBD1 (5 bases). The CDR3 is 14 amino acids. The V end lost 4 bases, the J end lost 0 bases, and 11 bases lay between the germline ends. The V gene's germline CDR1 is SGDLS and CDR2 YYNGEE. The CDR3 region is CASSSEQASYEQYF. The CDR3 DNA follows: TGTGCCAGCAGCTCGGAACAGGCCTCCTACGAGCAGTACTTC.

This clonotype has a count of ten or more. The rearrangement joins TRBV19 to TRBJ1-3; no clear D gene. The germline V gene encodes CDR1 LNHDA and CDR2 SQIVND (reference sequence). The V gene lost 2 bases and the J gene lost 0 bases, with 8 bases spanning the gap. CDR3 length: 15 amino acids. Here the CDR3 reads CASSIQLGSGNTIYF. In DNA, the CDR3 is TGTGCCAGTAGTATACAGCTAGGCTCTGGAAACACCATATATTTT. The complete variable domain, with remaining parts taken from reference TRBV19 and TRBJ1-3, reads DGGITQSPKYLFRKEGQNVTLSCEQNLNHDAMYWYRQDPGQGLRLIYYSQIVNDFQKGDIAEGYSVSREKKESFPLTVTSAQKNPTAFYLCASSIQLGSGNTIYFGEGSWLTVV.

The J gene is TRBJ1-1, the V gene TRBV27; D uncertain. The CDR3 is 14 residues long. Germline CDR1 is MNHEY and CDR2 is SMNVEV (reference sequence). Trimming removed 2 bases at V and 3 bases at J, with 10 bases between. The CDR3 DNA reads as TGTGCCAGCAGTTTAGTAGGGTCGCACACTGAAGCTTTCTTT. This translates into CASSLVGSHTEAFF.

V and J are TRBV7-2 and TRBJ2-5; a weak D match, TRBD2 (6 bases). From germline, CDR1 is SGHTA and CDR2 FQGNSA. The CDR3 contains 14 residues. V gave up 5 bases and J gave up 5 bases, with 15 bases separating them. The chain's CDR3 is CASSPDGAGETQYF. The CDR3 DNA is TGTGCCAGCAGCCCGGACGGGGCGGGGGAGACCCAGTACTTC. The full variable domain, completed using reference TRBV7-2 and TRBJ2-5, is GAGVSQSPSNKVTEKGKDVELRCDPISGHTALYWYRQSLGQGLEFLIYFQGNSAPDKSGLPSDRFSAERTGGSVSTLTIQRTQQEDSAVYLCASSPDGAGETQYFGPGTRLLVL.

The rearrangement joins TRBV6-1 to TRBJ1-2; 7 bases match TRBD1. Trimming at V came to 3 bases and at J to 2 bases, leaving 6 bases not matched to a gene. The V gene's germline CDR1 is MNHNS and CDR2 SASEGT. CDR3 length: 15 residues. The CDR3 DNA sequence: TGTGCCAGCAGTGAGGGGGAACAGGGGAACTATGGCTACACCTTC. Translating it yields CASSEGEQGNYGYTF.

The sample holds many counts of this clonotype. This rearrangement joins TRBV20-1 to TRBJ1-1; D not certain. The ends were cut back, 0 bases at V and 2 bases at J, with 10 bases in the middle. Germline CDR1 is DFQATT and CDR2 is SNEGSKA (reference sequence). This CDR3 spans 14 amino acids. The CDR3 nucleotides are TGCAGTGCTAGAGATCTCCGGGCTAACACTGAAGCTTTCTTT. Its protein is CSARDLRANTEAFF.

This chain links TRBV6-2 or TRBV6-3 with TRBJ1-2; no clear D gene. Germline lookup yields CDR1 MNHEY and CDR2 SVGEGT. This CDR3 region has 12 residues. Trimming stripped 7 bases from V and 2 bases from J, with 8 bases between. This CDR3 is CASTNGNYGYTF. The CDR3 nucleotides are TGTGCCAGCACCAATGGGAACTATGGCTACACCTTC.

This clonotype was seen at least ten times. This sequence joins TRBV5-1 and TRBJ2-2, with D perhaps TRBD1 (6 bases). The CDR3 has 15 amino acids. Trimming cost V 7 bases and J 4 bases, with 17 bases left between them. CDR1 is SGHRS and CDR2 is YFSETQ in the germline V gene. This CDR3 is CASGPPQGITGELFF. The CDR3, as DNA: TGCGCCAGCGGACCCCCCCAGGGGATCACCGGGGAGCTGTTTTTT.

The chain links TRBV28 to TRBJ2-7, with D possibly being TRBD1 (6 bases). CDR3 length equals 15 residues. Between the trimmed V and J ends, which lost 7 bases and 2 bases, there was a span of 18 bases. Germline loops: CDR1 MDHEN, CDR2 SYDVKM. CDR3 in amino acids: CASNLQGIQAYEQYF. The CDR3, as DNA: TGTGCCAGCAACTTACAGGGAATACAAGCCTACGAGCAGTACTTC.

This clonotype was seen more than once but under ten times. The CDR3 spells CASSPLIGNEQYF. CDR3 DNA: TGCGCCAGCAGCCCCCTAATAGGGAACGAGCAGTACTTC. The chain uses TRBV5-1 and TRBJ2-7; D unresolved. The V gene lost 4 bases and the J gene lost 5 bases, with 13 bases spanning the gap. The germline CDR1 and CDR2 sequences are SGHRS and YFSETQ. The CDR3 runs 13 residues.